This T cell receptor (beta chain) derives from a study of T cells in Graves' hyperthyroidism and ophthalmopathy. Study results and caveats: The blood repertoire included most of the expanded thyroid clonotypes above 0.001.

Amplification yielded TCR beta CDR3 regions, with RNA transcripts as the source. When the TCR CDR3 underwent first-round RT-PCR, the HTBI primer set was used. In TCRdb, the multiplex PCR reads were re-called with MiXCR into one record per CDR3 protein. Here the sample spans 600,000 to 850,000 distinct CDR3 sequences, roughly a sixth being singletons. These patients, aged 18 to 65, had recently diagnosed hyperthyroidism lasting under 2 months. Any symptoms of ophthalmopathy came after the first hyperthyroidism diagnosis, from which the blood sample dates. A few counts support this clonotype. Its antigen is unidentified. This CDR3 spans 14 amino acids. V was shortened by 0 bases and J by 0 bases, with 6 bases between the two germline ends. Germline V gives CDR1 DFQATT, CDR2 SNEGSKA (reference sequence).

The source is a woman between 50 and 59 years old with Graves' hyperthyroidism that later progressed to Graves' ophthalmopathy. Sequences were obtained from blood. The chain couples TRBV20-1 to TRBJ1-3, with D uncertain. CDR3 nucleotide sequence: TGCAGTGCTAGAGATCATAACTCTGGAAACACCATATATTTT. Its protein is CSARDHNSGNTIYF.